The TCR beta chain described here comes from a study of cytomegalovirus exposure and HLA in healthy donors. The PCR made use of 60 Vbeta and 13 Jbeta primers. Original data processing: Later work found 80 million or so unique TCR beta chains, with 9 million to 13 million shared. Sequencing used immunoSEQ multiplex PCR; TCRdb keeps in-frame clones, though not all of them. The DNA gave D and trimming, while V, J and clone size come from that table. The sample has some 65,000 clones, roughly 80% seen once. In germline, CDR1 is MNHEY, CDR2 SMNVEV (reference sequence). With 4 bases removed from V and 2 bases from J, the gap between germline ends came to 8 bases. This CDR3 contains 13 residues. Details on this clone: The antigen is unknown.

Study-level points and caveats: What was likely a sequencing artifact was a cluster of highly shared sequence variants.

The chain joins TRBV27 to TRBJ1-2, with unresolved D. The source of this sequence is a girl aged 10-17 years in good health and CMV-seropositive. The sample was PBMCs. CDR3 in DNA: TGTGCCAGCAGTTGGAGGAGCAACTATGGCTACACCTTC. Translated: CASSWRSNYGYTF.